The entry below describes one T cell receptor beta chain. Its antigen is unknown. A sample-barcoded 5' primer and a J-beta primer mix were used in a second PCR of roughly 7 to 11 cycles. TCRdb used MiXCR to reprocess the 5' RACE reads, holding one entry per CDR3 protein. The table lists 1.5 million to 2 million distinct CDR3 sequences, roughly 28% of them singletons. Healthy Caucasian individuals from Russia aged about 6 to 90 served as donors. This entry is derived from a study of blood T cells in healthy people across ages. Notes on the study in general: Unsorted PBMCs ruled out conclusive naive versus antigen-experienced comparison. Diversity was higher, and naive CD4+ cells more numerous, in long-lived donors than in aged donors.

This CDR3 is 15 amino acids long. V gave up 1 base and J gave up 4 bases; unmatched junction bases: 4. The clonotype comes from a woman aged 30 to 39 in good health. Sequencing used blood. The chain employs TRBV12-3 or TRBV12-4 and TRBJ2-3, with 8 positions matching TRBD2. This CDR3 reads CASSLGLARPDTQYF. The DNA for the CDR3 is TGTGCCAGCAGTTTAGGACTAGCGAGGCCAGATACGCAGTATTTT.